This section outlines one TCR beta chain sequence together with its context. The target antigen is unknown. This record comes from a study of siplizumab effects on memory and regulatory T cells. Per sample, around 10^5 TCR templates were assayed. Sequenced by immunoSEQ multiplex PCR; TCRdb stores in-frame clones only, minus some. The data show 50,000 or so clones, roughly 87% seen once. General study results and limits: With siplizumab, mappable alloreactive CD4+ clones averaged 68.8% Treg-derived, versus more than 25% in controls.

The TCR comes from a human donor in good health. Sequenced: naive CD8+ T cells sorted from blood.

The CDR3 region is CASSQDRFDYSYEQYF. The CDR3 DNA follows: TGCGCCAGCAGCCAAGATCGATTTGACTACTCCTACGAGCAGTACTTC. This chain links TRBV4-1 with TRBJ2-7; TRBD2 might be the D (5 bases). There are 16 residues in the CDR3. V dropped 0 bases and J dropped 0 bases, with 12 bases sitting between them. The germline V gene has CDR1 MGHRA and CDR2 YSYEKL.